These T cell receptor beta chains were read from a single sample in a study of blood T cells in healthy people across ages. A single record per CDR3 protein comes from TCRdb applying MiXCR to the 5' RACE reads. The table has 900,000 to 950,000 distinct CDR3 sequences, almost 30% seen once. These sequences were also reported in another study, on T cells of mothers and their children.

The sequencing sample was made of blood. The receptors originated from a woman aged 40-49 years in good health. Each CDR3 is given with its conserved first and last residue. Fields, in order: V gene, J gene, clone size, D gene, CDR3 protein, CDR3 DNA. The D gene is left open where the match is weak. Part of the rows lack a size; the others show once, few, many or a class for expanded clones.

TRBV7-2	TRBJ2-1	many	.	CASRSGTRKFF	TGTGCCAGCAGGTCCGGGACACGGAAGTTCTTC
TRBV29-1	TRBJ2-4	.	.	CSVFSAGLSKNIQYF	TGCAGCGTTTTCTCAGCCGGGTTGAGCAAAAACATTCAGTACTTC
TRBV6-6	TRBJ2-5	.	.	CASSYDPREQYF	TGTGCCAGCAGTTACGACCCTAGGGAGCAGTACTTC
TRBV25-1	TRBJ1-4	once	.	CASSEGITTTNEKLFF	TGTGCCAGCAGTGAAGGTATAACTACAACTAATGAAAAACTGTTTTTT
TRBV20-1	TRBJ2-3	.	TRBD1	CSARDMADRGQTDTQYF	TGCAGTGCTAGAGATATGGCCGACAGGGGGCAGACAGATACGCAGTATTTT
TRBV20-1	TRBJ2-3	few	TRBD2	CSASSSGDGTDTQYF	TGCAGTGCTAGTTCTAGCGGGGACGGCACAGATACGCAGTATTTT
TRBV29-1	TRBJ2-2	.	TRBD1	CSVRQGGTGELFF	TGCAGCGTACGACAGGGGGGAACCGGGGAGCTGTTTTTT
TRBV6-4	TRBJ2-1	.	TRBD2	CASSDRTSGDYNEQFF	TGTGCCAGCAGTGACCGGACTAGCGGGGACTACAATGAGCAGTTCTTC
TRBV5-1	TRBJ2-3	.	TRBD1	CASSLPLGQMSTDAQYF	TGCGCCAGCAGCTTGCCTTTGGGACAGATGAGCACAGATGCGCAGTATTTT
TRBV5-1	TRBJ2-3	.	.	CASRMGRIDTQYF	TGCGCCAGCAGGATGGGGCGCATAGATACGCAGTATTTT
TRBV27	TRBJ2-6	few	.	CASSLYGGTGANVLTF	TGTGCCAGCAGTTTATACGGGGGTACTGGGGCCAACGTCCTGACTTTC
TRBV12-3/TRBV12-4	TRBJ2-5	few	.	CASSMYRTGGETQYF	TGTGCCAGCAGCATGTATCGGACGGGCGGGGAGACCCAGTACTTC
TRBV28	TRBJ2-7	many	TRBD1	CASSSGWLGQSYEQYF	TGTGCCAGCAGTTCCGGATGGTTGGGACAGTCCTACGAGCAGTACTTC
TRBV20-1	TRBJ2-7	.	.	CSARDTLSGPSSEQYF	TGCAGTGCTAGAGATACCCTATCTGGTCCTAGTAGCGAGCAGTACTTC
TRBV11-2	TRBJ2-3	.	TRBD2	CASSPLAGGLDTQYF	TGTGCCAGCAGCCCTCTAGCGGGGGGGCTAGATACGCAGTATTTT
TRBV7-9	TRBJ1-1	few	.	CASSLVAINTEAFF	TGTGCCAGCAGCTTAGTTGCCATAAACACTGAAGCTTTCTTT
TRBV27	TRBJ2-7	.	.	CASSLMESSYEQYF	TGTGCCAGCAGTTTAATGGAGAGCTCCTACGAGCAGTACTTC
TRBV6-5	TRBJ2-7	few	.	CASSYIGPTELSYEQYF	TGTGCCAGCAGTTACATCGGGCCCACCGAGCTATCCTACGAGCAGTACTTC
TRBV7-3	TRBJ2-7	.	TRBD1	CASSSTGESYEQYF	TGTGCCAGCAGCTCGACAGGGGAATCCTACGAGCAGTACTTC
TRBV2	TRBJ2-2	few	.	CASRWTEVVSGELFF	TGTGCCAGCAGATGGACGGAGGTTGTTAGCGGGGAGCTGTTTTTT
TRBV24-1	TRBJ1-5	few	.	CASGVAGHDQPQHF	TGTGCCTCCGGGGTCGCAGGACACGATCAGCCCCAGCATTTT
TRBV7-2	TRBJ2-7	many	.	CASSATTEQYF	TGTGCCAGCAGCGCGACGACCGAGCAGTACTTC
TRBV7-2	TRBJ2-1	few	.	CASSQPAMDEQFF	TGTGCCAGCAGCCAACCGGCAATGGATGAGCAGTTCTTC
TRBV4-2	TRBJ2-2	.	TRBD2	CASSRGLAGGVNTGELFF	TGTGCCAGCAGCCGCGGACTAGCGGGGGGGGTCAACACCGGGGAGCTGTTTTTT
TRBV7-2	TRBJ1-5	.	.	CTSSAPTGPQHF	TGTACCAGCAGCGCACCGACTGGGCCCCAGCATTTT
TRBV24-1	TRBJ2-1	.	.	CATSDLPTGSSYNEQFF	TGTGCCACCAGTGATTTGCCCACAGGGAGCTCCTACAATGAGCAGTTCTTC
TRBV20-1	TRBJ2-2	.	.	CSAGSGAGGDTGELFF	TGCAGTGCTGGATCGGGGGCCGGGGGTGACACCGGGGAGCTGTTTTTT
TRBV4-3	TRBJ1-5	.	.	CASSQERMRINYSNQPQHF	TGCGCCAGCAGCCAAGAACGGATGAGAATAAATTATAGCAATCAGCCCCAGCATTTT
TRBV5-1	TRBJ2-3	few	.	CASSGGAADTQYF	TGCGCCAGCAGCGGGGGGGCCGCAGATACGCAGTATTTT
TRBV2	TRBJ2-1	many	TRBD2	CASRPGLAGGPSANEQFF	TGTGCCAGCAGACCGGGACTAGCGGGGGGGCCTAGCGCCAATGAGCAGTTCTTC
TRBV27	TRBJ1-2	.	TRBD1	CASSRQGVMGLYGYTF	TGTGCCAGCAGCCGACAGGGGGTCATGGGTCTCTATGGCTACACCTTC
TRBV28	TRBJ2-6	many	.	CASSAVGSGANVLTF	TGTGCCAGCAGTGCGGTTGGCTCTGGGGCCAACGTCCTGACTTTC
TRBV27	TRBJ2-4	many	.	CASSLSETLAKNIQYF	TGTGCCAGCAGTTTATCCGAGACCCTAGCCAAAAACATTCAGTACTTC
TRBV7-9	TRBJ2-5	.	.	CASSHETGTRETQYF	TGTGCCAGCAGCCATGAGACCGGGACCCGAGAGACCCAGTACTTC
TRBV2	TRBJ2-7	few	.	CASSEDRWSYEQYF	TGTGCCAGCAGTGAAGACCGCTGGTCCTACGAGCAGTACTTC
TRBV12-3/TRBV12-4	TRBJ1-1	many	.	CASGRQTSTEAFF	TGTGCCAGCGGTAGACAGACGAGCACTGAAGCTTTCTTT
TRBV7-2	TRBJ2-7	many	TRBD2	CASSLAAGGRTSYEQYF	TGTGCCAGCAGCTTAGCAGCGGGGGGCCGGACTTCCTACGAGCAGTACTTC
TRBV6-2/TRBV6-3	TRBJ2-1	.	TRBD2	CASSSPGKSGGSGSYNEQFF	TGTGCCAGCAGTAGTCCGGGAAAAAGCGGGGGGTCCGGCTCCTACAATGAGCAGTTCTTC
TRBV24-1	TRBJ2-5	.	.	CATKQNNEQYF	TGTGCCACCAAACAGAACAATGAGCAGTACTTC
TRBV19	TRBJ2-7	many	.	CASSAPRVAEYEQYF	TGTGCCAGTAGTGCCCCCAGGGTCGCTGAATACGAGCAGTACTTC
TRBV10-3	TRBJ1-4	few	.	CAISARPAANEKLFF	TGTGCCATCAGTGCAAGGCCAGCGGCAAATGAAAAACTGTTTTTT
TRBV20-1	TRBJ1-2	.	.	CSARKKQGQNYGYTF	TGCAGTGCTAGAAAGAAACAGGGCCAAAACTATGGCTACACCTTC
TRBV4-1	TRBJ2-7	many	TRBD1	CASSQGGGQAFYEQYF	TGCGCCAGCAGCCAAGGAGGGGGACAGGCTTTCTACGAGCAGTACTTC
TRBV20-1	TRBJ2-2	.	.	CSANPSGSGTGELFF	TGCAGTGCTAACCCCTCCGGGTCGGGCACCGGGGAGCTGTTTTTT
TRBV7-3	TRBJ2-7	few	.	CASTHQGTPREQYF	TGTGCCAGCACCCACCAGGGGACCCCTCGCGAGCAGTACTTC
TRBV20-1	TRBJ1-5	.	TRBD1	CSALGQDNQPQHF	TGCAGTGCTTTGGGACAGGACAATCAGCCCCAGCATTTT